Included here is one TCR beta chain sequence, with context. Its antigen is currently unknown. The entry originates in a study of regulatory and conventional T cells in RAG deficiency. About the research overall: In hypomorphic RAG CID or atypical SCID, autoimmunity is frequently associated. Whole-study results and caveats: RAG-deficient patients showed markedly lower Shannon entropy and higher Simpson indices than control T-cell subsets. Patient subsets had shorter CDR3s; Omenn Treg-Tconv overlap exceeded 80%.

TCRdb's copy holds only in-frame clones and misses some; the assay was immunoSEQ multiplex PCR. This table has more than 8,500 clones, around 94% appearing once. The sorted conventional CD4+ T cells were CD25-low and CD127-high, with genomic DNA sequenced. Of eight RAG-deficient patients, one had SCID, two Omenn syndrome, five CID or atypical SCID. The V gene's germline CDR1 is SGHTA and CDR2 FQGNSA. This CDR3 is built from 11 residues. V gave up 2 bases and J gave up 9 bases, with 7 bases separating them. The specimen sequenced was CD4+ effector T cells sorted from blood. This sequence joins TRBV7-2 and TRBJ2-5; no clear D. The origin of this receptor is a human donor with RAG deficiency presenting as severe combined immunodeficiency. CDR3 in DNA: TGTGCCAGCAGCTTACGGTCGGCCCAGTACTTC. Protein sequence: CASSLRSAQYF.